Each of the 3 T cell receptor beta chains below was sequenced from the same sample in a study of blood T cell repertoires in COVID-19. The method was immunoSEQ multiplex PCR; TCRdb's version includes in-frame clones alone and lacks a portion of them. This table holds 95,000 or so clones, 70% to 90% found once. Sequencing input: peripheral blood. These receptors were taken from a man older than 75 with active or convalescent COVID-19.

V gene TRBV5-5 combines with J gene TRBJ1-2; 9 bases are shared with TRBD1. The CDR3 has 16 amino acids. V trimming: 2 bases; J trimming: 8 bases; junction bases outside the gene matches: 13. Germline V lookup: CDR1 SGHKS, CDR2 YYEKEE (reference sequence). CDR3 loop: CASSFAPGQGMGGYTF. CDR3 nucleotides: TGTGCCAGCAGCTTTGCACCGGGACAGGGAATGGGCGGCTACACCTTC.

This chain joins TRBV19 and TRBJ2-2; tentatively, D is TRBD1 (6 bases). V lost 1 base to trimming and J lost 2 bases, with 14 bases between them. Per germline, CDR1 LNHDA and CDR2 SQIVND (reference sequence). The CDR3 loop spans 17 amino acids. The CDR3 coding sequence is TGTGCCAGTAGTATAGGGGGACACGGATACAACACCGGGGAGCTGTTTTTT. Translated: CASSIGGHGYNTGELFF.

The V call is TRBV27, the J call TRBJ2-2; the match to TRBD2 covers 7 bases. The V gene's germline CDR1 is MNHEY and CDR2 SMNVEV (reference sequence). V dropped 6 bases and J dropped 7; count of bases not matched to a gene: 14. The CDR3 extends over 16 amino acids. The CDR3 reads CASRSLRESRSGELFF. In DNA form, the CDR3 reads TGTGCCAGCAGATCGCTGCGGGAGAGTCGAAGCGGGGAGCTGTTTTTT.